Listed below are T cell receptor beta chains from one sample, sequenced in a study of low-dose radiotherapy and immunotherapy resistance in tumors. TCRdb reanalysed the reads using MiXCR and keeps one entry per CDR3 protein. This table has about 46,000 distinct CDR3 sequences, 12% appearing once. The material sequenced was PBMCs, taken before treatment. The receptors derive from a female donor with ovarian cancer. The CDR3 runs from the conserved cysteine through the conserved F or W. Each record gives: V gene, clone size, D gene, J gene, CDR3 DNA, CDR3 protein. The D gene is left open where the match is weak. Rows may omit the clone size; those that give it use once, few, many or a size class.

v_call: TRBV27
clone_size: many
d_call: -
j_call: TRBJ2-2
cdr3_nt: TGTGCCAGCAGTGACGGGACACTAGACACCGGGGAGCTGTTTTTT
cdr3_aa: CASSDGTLDTGELFF

v_call: TRBV7-6
clone_size: many
d_call: -
j_call: TRBJ2-1
cdr3_nt: TGTGCCAGCAAAGGGTACTCCTACAATGAGCAGTTCTTC
cdr3_aa: CASKGYSYNEQFF

v_call: TRBV6-5
clone_size: few
d_call: TRBD2
j_call: TRBJ2-1
cdr3_nt: TGTGCCAGCAGTTCAAGGACTAGCGGGAGTCACAATGAGCAGTTCTTC
cdr3_aa: CASSSRTSGSHNEQFF

v_call: TRBV14
clone_size: many
d_call: -
j_call: TRBJ2-2
cdr3_nt: TGTGCCAGCAGTACGGGGGGCTACATCGCCGGGGAGCTGTTTTTT
cdr3_aa: CASSTGGYIAGELFF

v_call: TRBV29-1
clone_size: few
d_call: TRBD1
j_call: TRBJ2-1
cdr3_nt: TGCAGCGTCGGACAGGCAGGCAATGAGCAGTTCTTC
cdr3_aa: CSVGQAGNEQFF

v_call: TRBV28
clone_size: many
d_call: TRBD1
j_call: TRBJ2-7
cdr3_nt: TGTGCCAGCAGTACAGGGGGGTACGAGCAGTACTTC
cdr3_aa: CASSTGGYEQYF

v_call: TRBV19
clone_size: many
d_call: TRBD1
j_call: TRBJ2-7
cdr3_nt: TGTGCCAGTAGTATCCATCGGGACAGGTTAACGTACGAGCAGTACTTC
cdr3_aa: CASSIHRDRLTYEQYF

v_call: TRBV9
clone_size: many
d_call: -
j_call: TRBJ1-1
cdr3_nt: TGTGCCAGCAGCCCCCGGTCAGAGTGGGGCACTGAAGCTTTCTTT
cdr3_aa: CASSPRSEWGTEAFF

v_call: TRBV5-4
clone_size: many
d_call: TRBD2
j_call: TRBJ2-7
cdr3_nt: TGTGCCAGCACCCCGACTAGCGCCTCCTACGAGCAGTACTTC
cdr3_aa: CASTPTSASYEQYF

v_call: TRBV20-1
clone_size: -
d_call: TRBD1
j_call: TRBJ1-6
cdr3_nt: TGCAGTGCTACGGCCGGGACAGGGGGCAATTCACCCCTCCACTTT
cdr3_aa: CSATAGTGGNSPLHF

v_call: TRBV28
clone_size: many
d_call: TRBD2
j_call: TRBJ2-5
cdr3_nt: TGTGCCAGCAGTGAGGGACTAGCGGGAATTGAGACCCAGTACTTC
cdr3_aa: CASSEGLAGIETQYF

v_call: TRBV6-5
clone_size: many
d_call: TRBD1
j_call: TRBJ1-1
cdr3_nt: TGTGCCAGCACCAGGACAGGGGGGGACACTGAAGCTTTCTTT
cdr3_aa: CASTRTGGDTEAFF

v_call: TRBV4-1
clone_size: many
d_call: -
j_call: TRBJ1-1
cdr3_nt: TGCGCCAGCAGCCGGGGCCTACAGATGAACACTGAAGCTTTCTTT
cdr3_aa: CASSRGLQMNTEAFF

v_call: TRBV30
clone_size: -
d_call: -
j_call: TRBJ2-7
cdr3_nt: TGTGTCTGGACCCCTAGACAGCGGGTTTACGAGCAGTACTTC
cdr3_aa: CVWTPRQRVYEQYF

v_call: TRBV13
clone_size: many
d_call: -
j_call: TRBJ1-1
cdr3_nt: TGTGCCAGCAGTGAACGCACTGAAGCTTTCTTT
cdr3_aa: CASSERTEAFF

v_call: TRBV2
clone_size: many
d_call: -
j_call: TRBJ2-1
cdr3_nt: TGTGCCAGCAGCCAACTACGGGACAAATACAATGAGCAGTTCTTC
cdr3_aa: CASSQLRDKYNEQFF

v_call: TRBV3-1
clone_size: many
d_call: TRBD2
j_call: TRBJ2-7
cdr3_nt: TGTGCCAGCAGTGCTGGGGCGGGAGGCTCCTACGAGCAGTACTTC
cdr3_aa: CASSAGAGGSYEQYF

v_call: TRBV27
clone_size: many
d_call: -
j_call: TRBJ2-7
cdr3_nt: TGTGCCAGCAGTTTAGGCGAACCCCGGACATACCCCGAGCAGTACTTC
cdr3_aa: CASSLGEPRTYPEQYF

v_call: TRBV12-3/TRBV12-4
clone_size: many
d_call: -
j_call: TRBJ1-1
cdr3_nt: TGTGCCAGCAGCCGAACATGGAACACTGAAGCTTTCTTT
cdr3_aa: CASSRTWNTEAFF

v_call: TRBV20-1
clone_size: many
d_call: TRBD1
j_call: TRBJ2-2
cdr3_nt: TGCAGTGCGAGAGGGGGCTCGAACACCGGGGAGCTGTTTTTT
cdr3_aa: CSARGGSNTGELFF

v_call: TRBV2
clone_size: -
d_call: TRBD1
j_call: TRBJ2-7
cdr3_nt: TGTGCCAGCAGAGAAGGGGGACAGGGGGCCTACGAGCAGTACTTC
cdr3_aa: CASREGGQGAYEQYF

v_call: TRBV2
clone_size: -
d_call: -
j_call: TRBJ1-2
cdr3_nt: TGTGCCAGCAGTGAAGACCAAAAGCGGGGCTACACCTTC
cdr3_aa: CASSEDQKRGYTF

v_call: TRBV6-4
clone_size: few
d_call: TRBD1
j_call: TRBJ1-2
cdr3_nt: TGTGCCAGCAGTCAAACAGGGGCTGAAACCTATGGCTACACCTTC
cdr3_aa: CASSQTGAETYGYTF

v_call: TRBV5-6
clone_size: many
d_call: -
j_call: TRBJ1-1
cdr3_nt: TGTGCCAGCAGCGTCGCCGGGCCCCGAGGGACTGAAGCTTTCTTT
cdr3_aa: CASSVAGPRGTEAFF

v_call: TRBV7-9
clone_size: many
d_call: -
j_call: TRBJ1-4
cdr3_nt: TGTGCCAGCAGCCCCCCCGGGCTCGGTCCTGCAACTAATGAAAAACTGTTTTTT
cdr3_aa: CASSPPGLGPATNEKLFF

v_call: TRBV12-3/TRBV12-4
clone_size: many
d_call: -
j_call: TRBJ2-3
cdr3_nt: TGTGCCAGCAGTTTCGTGGGAAGCACAGATACGCAGTATTTT
cdr3_aa: CASSFVGSTDTQYF

v_call: TRBV20-1
clone_size: many
d_call: TRBD1
j_call: TRBJ2-5
cdr3_nt: TGCAGTGCTACCGGGACAGGGAGGAAGACCCAGTACTTC
cdr3_aa: CSATGTGRKTQYF

v_call: TRBV20-1
clone_size: many
d_call: -
j_call: TRBJ1-4
cdr3_nt: TGCAGTGCCACGAACTCCTATGCAACTAATGAAAAACTGTTTTTT
cdr3_aa: CSATNSYATNEKLFF

v_call: TRBV7-6
clone_size: -
d_call: -
j_call: TRBJ2-1
cdr3_nt: TGTGACAGCAGCTTAGTTATACAGGGAAAGGAGCAGTTCTTT
cdr3_aa: CDSSLVIQGKEQFF

v_call: TRBV11-2
clone_size: -
d_call: -
j_call: TRBJ1-4
cdr3_nt: TGTGCCAGCAGCTTTGGGACCCAACGGGAAAAACTGTTTTTT
cdr3_aa: CASSFGTQREKLFF

v_call: TRBV28
clone_size: -
d_call: TRBD1
j_call: TRBJ2-5
cdr3_nt: TGTGCCAGCAGGGACAGGGGGGGAGAGACCCAGTACTTC
cdr3_aa: CASRDRGGETQYF